The T cell receptor beta chain described here comes from a study of read filtering for tumor transcriptome and immune sequencing (TCRdb year 2020). Context from the whole study: Of the patients in the cohort, around 18 were male and over 11 were female, and their mean age was approximately 71 years, with a range of roughly 45 to 80. TCR-region mapped reads per sample ranged from about 4.05 to 10.27 million with IR-seq versus only roughly 75 to 1273 with RNA-seq. After DNase treatment, whole-transcriptome libraries were prepared with the TruSeq RNA Access Library Prep Kit. The study compared TCR repertoires from targeted immune repertoire sequencing and bulk whole-transcriptome sequencing run on the same bone marrow samples. A main aim was a read-filtering strategy for immune repertoire data, specifically whether clonotypes supported by a single read should be removed. By revised international staging, about 8 patients were R-ISS I, about 17 were R-ISS II and roughly 7 were R-ISS III. What the research found in general, with its limitations: The correlation between IR-seq and RNA-seq shared clonotype proportions was increased by removal of single-read clonotypes. IR-seq captured clonotypes at much higher depth and more reliably than RNA-seq, and smaller IR-seq throughput sufficed to identify most shared clonotypes. In IR-seq, about 82% of clonotypes but approximately 3.6% of total reads were represented by single-read clonotypes, whereas in RNA-seq, around 75% of clonotypes and around 40% of reads were represented by single-read clonotypes. The sorted CD138-negative fraction was composed of a mixed bone marrow immune population rather than of purified T cells.

This clonotype was counted ten times or more. It lacks a known antigen. An end of the junction differs from the germline gene, which may be a read error. TCR libraries were built from about 400 ng RNA with the Immunoverse kit, using molecular barcoded adaptors covering alpha/delta and beta/gamma chains. The same RNA used for transcriptome sequencing was used for TCR library preparation. TCR libraries were sequenced on an Illumina HiSeq 4000 with 2 x 150 cycles. The study's processing was this. Using MiXCR, which included quality filtering and error correction, TCR reads were aligned to human V, D, J and C references and then assembled into CDR3 clonotypes. The tcR package in R was used to analyze clonotype counts and gene usage diversity. Raw mapping reads were checked after the RNA-seq reads had been mapped by STAR aligner version 2.5.3a onto the human GRCh37 genome. To test how sequencing depth affects detected clonotypes, IR-seq fastq files were randomly downsampled with Seqtk 1.3. The public reads were reanalyzed by TCRdb: fastp trimming at Q25, MiXCR alignment, in-frame beta chains only. Rows merge per CDR3 protein into single entries with the most common DNA and genes. For this entry, the V and J calls and clone size follow TCRdb and not the study's own pipeline. Present in this sample are some 20,000 distinct CDR3 sequences, about 20% of which were seen just once. The ten largest clones take up 20% to 30% of the sample.

CDR1 and CDR2, looked up from the germline V gene, are MDHEN and SYDVKM. From cysteine to phenylalanine, the CDR3 is 14 amino acids long. Here the CDR3 DNA is all that survives: 42 bases in frame from base 1. Each patient had bone marrow sampled at the time of active disease. Ficoll-Hypaque density gradient centrifugation was used to isolate bone marrow mononuclear cells. To remove myeloma plasma cells, the cells were labeled with CD138 magnetic microbeads on a MACS separator, and CD138-negative cells were then collected by negative selection. Purity of the isolated cells was checked by flow cytometry on an Attune NxT using CD138 antibodies. TRIzol reagent was used to extract total RNA, and a NanoDrop spectrophotometer was used to quantify the extracted RNA. Paired RNA-seq and IR-seq were performed on the CD138-negative bone marrow sample of each patient.

Sequenced material: a population of CD138-negative cells sorted from bone marrow. The cell subset or site tag for this specimen amounts to: bone marrow mononuclear cells depleted of CD138+ plasma/myeloma cells by negative magnetic selection. The chain is encoded by TRBV28 joined to TRBJ1-6, and TRBD1 may be the D gene, going by 6 matching bases. The sequence came from a donor at least 40 years old with multiple myeloma. The CDR3 sequence is CAIRGPNYNSPLHF. The DNA is as follows: TGCGCGATCCGGGGGCCCAACTATAATTCACCCCTCCACTTT.